The T cell receptor (beta chain) under discussion was sequenced for a study of PD-1 blockade in classical Hodgkin lymphoma (dated by TCRdb to 2020 to 2022). For the wider study: A peripheral blood immune signature of response to PD-1 blockade in classical Hodgkin lymphoma was defined using TCR beta sequencing and CyTOF.

The Qiagen DNeasy kit was used to extract genomic DNA from unsorted PBMCs and from the negatively selected CD4+ and CD8+ fractions. TCR beta CDR3 regions were subjected to amplification by immunoSEQ multiplex PCR with primers that anneal to V and J segments. Amplification bias was minimized using a synthetic immune receptor repertoire, and residual bias was removed computationally after sequencing. For the original study's pipeline: Repertoire diversity was quantified as the Shannon entropy index using custom Python scripts. Unsorted, CD4+ and CD8+ repertoires were analyzed separately, except in combined analyses where CD4+ and CD8+ sequences were merged in silico. In TCRdb, the immuneACCESS table is reduced to in-frame sequences with V and J assigned. These tables do not hold every clone; where another copy was compared, an unresolved V gene accounts for under half, and the others remain unexplained. V, J and clone size are taken as reported in that table, and D and trimming were inferred from the DNA itself. Within this sample are 15,000 to 17,000 clones, with about 86% of them counted one time only. The ten largest clones add up to about 0.82% of the sample.

Here is what the overall study found, with its caveats: Baseline TCR diversity was reported to be lower in newly diagnosed patients than in healthy donors and to be lower still in relapsed/refractory patients. The study was restricted to a single clinical trial cohort, and the causes of repertoire differences, possibly disease activity or prior therapy, were left undefined.

Turning to this clone: The clone's antigen remains unknown. The sample holds no much larger clone one base away, and base qualities are not on file.

In the paper's terms, the time point label means: newly diagnosed, previously untreated cHL patient sample. Magnetic negative selection with a Miltenyi CD4+ T cell isolation kit was used to purify CD4+ T cells from thawed PBMCs. To serve as a comparison group for the relapsed/refractory trial patients, PBMCs were sequenced from patients with newly diagnosed, previously untreated classical Hodgkin lymphoma. Peripheral blood was collected in 8 mL Vacutainer Cell Preparation Tubes, from which PBMCs were isolated by centrifugation and then cryopreserved. Purified CD4+ and CD8+ fractions were prepared only for cases with an additional available PBMC sample. Magnetically labelled cells were removed on LS columns in a quadroMACS separator, and the flow-through was collected as the purified fraction. This TCR was sampled from a human donor with classical Hodgkin lymphoma. Sequencing was carried out using CD4+ T cells from blood.

The nucleotide sequence reads TGTGCCAGCAGCTTACTAAGGTCAGGGGGCACCGGGGAGCTGTTTTTT. This translates into CASSLLRSGGTGELFF. The V and J genes are TRBV11-2 and TRBJ2-2; TRBD1 aligns with 7 central bases. The CDR3 has 16 amino acids, counting the end cysteine and phenylalanine. Solely the CDR3 DNA is kept, with 48 bases framed from the first base. V and J are trimmed by 2 bases and 4 bases, and the gene matches miss 7 bases of the junction. Based on the germline V gene, the CDR1 and CDR2 sequences are SGHAT and FQNNGV.